The entry that follows covers one TCR beta chain sequence. Its matching antigen is unknown. Researchers ran the PCR with 60 Vbeta and 13 Jbeta primers. Profiled with immunoSEQ multiplex PCR; TCRdb holds only in-frame clones, not every one. The repertoire has about 120,000 clones, roughly 80% of them found once; the top ten carry 2.7%. The data stem from a study of cytomegalovirus exposure and HLA in healthy donors. Across the study: From about 200 million T cells, an earlier analysis saw 117 million unique TCR beta sequences.

V lost 2 bases and J lost 2; bases outside the gene matches: 2. Germline V gene sequence: CDR1 GTSNPN, CDR2 SVGIG (reference sequence). The CDR3 has 15 amino acids. Study-wide results and caveats: Indistinguishable V segments, including TRBV6-2 and TRBV6-3, were excluded. Roughly uniform depth of sequencing across donors was assumed in presence/absence analyses.

The chain uses TRBV30 and TRBJ2-3; 12 nucleotides line up with TRBD2. Input material: PBMCs. This receptor was taken from a woman between 35 and 50 years old in good health and CMV-seropositive. CDR3 coding DNA: TGTGCCTGGAGTCGACTAGCGGGGGCCACAGATACGCAGTATTTT. Translated, it gives CAWSRLAGATDTQYF.